This T cell receptor beta chain was profiled in a study of blood T cell repertoires in COVID-19. About the study: Sites in the United States, Italy and Spain provided acute and convalescent COVID-19 samples. PBMCs, B-cell-depleted T cells, or T cells provided the cDNA or gDNA that made up the material.

CDR1 MDHEN and CDR2 SYDVKM come from the germline V gene. The length of the CDR3 is 14 residues. V was pared by 9 bases and J by 3 bases, with 14 bases between. Sequencing was performed with immunoSEQ multiplex PCR; in TCRdb, only in-frame clones are kept and a portion is missing. The sample gives under 250,000 clones, roughly 80% of which show up once; approximately 1.3% is in the top ten. Recruitment covered about two dozen US areas and drew participants whose ages spanned roughly 18 to 100 years. This sequence was found in a woman aged 40 to 55 with acute COVID-19. The sequencing input was PBMCs or T cells enriched from blood (not recorded which). This chain links TRBV28 with TRBJ1-4; a weak D match, TRBD1 (6 bases). The CDR3 spells CASGRGHANEKLFF. The CDR3 bases are TGTGCCAGTGGAAGGGGACACGCTAATGAAAAACTGTTTTTT.